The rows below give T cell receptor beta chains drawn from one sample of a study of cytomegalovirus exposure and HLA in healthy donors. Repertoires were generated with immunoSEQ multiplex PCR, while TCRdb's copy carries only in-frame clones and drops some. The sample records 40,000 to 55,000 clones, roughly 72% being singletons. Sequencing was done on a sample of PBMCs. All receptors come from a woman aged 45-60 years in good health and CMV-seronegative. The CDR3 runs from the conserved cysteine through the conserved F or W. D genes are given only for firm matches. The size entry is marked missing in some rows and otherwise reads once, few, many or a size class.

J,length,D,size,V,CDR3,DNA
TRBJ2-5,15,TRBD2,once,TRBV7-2,CASSFTSGGKETQYF,TGTGCCAGCAGCTTTACTAGCGGGGGGAAGGAGACCCAGTACTTC
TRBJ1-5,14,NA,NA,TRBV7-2,CASSSRGTNQPQHF,TGTGCCAGCAGCTCCCGGGGAACCAATCAGCCCCAGCATTTT
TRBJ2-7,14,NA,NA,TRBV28,CASSLKNRVSEQYF,TGTGCCAGCAGTTTAAAGAACAGGGTGTCCGAGCAGTACTTC
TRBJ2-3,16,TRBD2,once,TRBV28,CASGRLLAGGTGTQYF,TGTGCCAGCGGAAGACTACTAGCGGGGGGGACGGGTACGCAGTATTTT
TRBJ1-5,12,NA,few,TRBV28,CASSPLDQPQHF,TGTGCCAGCAGTCCCCTAGATCAGCCCCAGCATTTT
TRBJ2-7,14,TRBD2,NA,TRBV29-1,CSVEWRGGPYEQYF,TGCAGCGTTGAATGGCGGGGAGGGCCTTACGAGCAGTACTTC
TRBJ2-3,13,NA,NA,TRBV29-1,CSVVGGPTDTQYF,TGCAGCGTTGTGGGGGGGCCCACAGATACGCAGTATTTT
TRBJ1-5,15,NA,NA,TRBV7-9,CASSPHRESPQPQHF,TGTGCCAGCAGCCCACACAGGGAATCCCCCCAGCCCCAGCATTTT
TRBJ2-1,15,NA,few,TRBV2,CASRVGALSGNEQFF,TGTGCCAGCAGAGTCGGAGCCCTCTCGGGGAATGAGCAGTTCTTC
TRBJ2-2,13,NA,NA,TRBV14,CASSQDFSGELFF,TGTGCCAGCAGCCAAGATTTTAGCGGGGAGCTGTTTTTT
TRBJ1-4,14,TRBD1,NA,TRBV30,CAWSTYRGDEKLFF,TGTGCCTGGAGTACCTACAGGGGGGATGAAAAACTGTTTTTT
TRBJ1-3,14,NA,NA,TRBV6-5,CASSDRTAGNTIYF,TGTGCCAGCAGTGACAGGACAGCCGGAAACACCATATATTTT
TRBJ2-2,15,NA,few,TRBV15,CATSRASPNTGELFF,TGTGCCACCAGCAGGGCTAGCCCGAACACCGGGGAGCTGTTTTTT
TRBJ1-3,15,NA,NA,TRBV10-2,CASTPTEISGNTIYF,TGCGCCAGCACCCCGACAGAGATCTCTGGAAACACCATATATTTT
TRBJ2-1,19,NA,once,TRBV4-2,CASSQEGEAGASSYNEQFF,TGTGCCAGCAGCCAGGAAGGGGAGGCGGGGGCCAGCTCCTACAATGAGCAGTTCTTC
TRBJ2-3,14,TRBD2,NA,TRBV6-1,CASTSGSTTDTQYF,TGTGCCAGCACCAGCGGGAGTACCACAGATACGCAGTATTTT
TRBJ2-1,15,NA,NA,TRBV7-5,CVRSLSSGIYNEQFF,TGTGTCAGAAGCTTATCTAGCGGGATTTACAATGAGCAGTTCTTC
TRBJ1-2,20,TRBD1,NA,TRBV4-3,CASSPRPPTGGFSANYGYTF,TGCGCCAGCAGTCCACGGCCCCCCACAGGGGGGTTCTCAGCTAACTATGGCTACACCTTC
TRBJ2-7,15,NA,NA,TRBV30,CAWCRRGAGPYEQYF,TGTGCCTGGTGTCGGAGAGGAGCGGGTCCTTACGAGCAGTACTTC
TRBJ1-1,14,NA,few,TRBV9,CASTPTGKGTEAFF,TGTGCCAGCACCCCTACAGGGAAAGGCACTGAAGCTTTCTTT
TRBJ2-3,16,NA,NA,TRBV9,CASSVERYMDRDTQYF,TGTGCCAGCAGCGTTGAGCGGTATATGGACCGGGATACGCAGTATTTT
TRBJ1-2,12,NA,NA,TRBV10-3,CAIGGRDYGYTF,TGTGCCATCGGAGGGAGGGACTATGGCTACACCTTC
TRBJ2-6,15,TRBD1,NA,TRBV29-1,CSVGGDRAGANVLTF,TGCAGCGTTGGGGGAGACAGGGCTGGGGCCAACGTCCTGACTTTC
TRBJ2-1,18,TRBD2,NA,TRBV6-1,CASSEFTKGSGAYNEQFF,TGTGCCAGCAGTGAATTCACGAAGGGGAGCGGGGCCTACAATGAGCAGTTCTTC
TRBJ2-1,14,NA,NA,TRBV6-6,CASSSPGIYNEQFF,TGTGCCAGCAGTTCCCCGGGAATCTACAATGAGCAGTTCTTC
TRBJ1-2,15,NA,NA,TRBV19,CASSISADLLSGYTF,TGTGCCAGTAGTATTTCAGCGGACTTATTGAGTGGCTACACCTTC
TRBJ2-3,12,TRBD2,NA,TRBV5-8,CASWRGGDTQYF,TGTGCCAGCTGGCGGGGGGGCGATACGCAGTATTTT
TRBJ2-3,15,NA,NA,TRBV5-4,CASSALGADTDTQYF,TGTGCCAGCAGCGCCTTGGGGGCGGACACAGATACGCAGTATTTT
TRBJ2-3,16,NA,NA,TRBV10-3,CAISESRQKFTDTQYF,TGTGCCATCAGTGAGTCCAGACAGAAATTCACAGATACGCAGTATTTT
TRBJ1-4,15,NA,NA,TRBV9,CASSVGATSNEKLFF,TGTGCCAGCAGCGTAGGAGCCACCTCAAATGAAAAACTGTTTTTT
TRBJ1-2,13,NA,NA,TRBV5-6,CASSLTGSYGYTF,TGTGCCAGCAGCTTGACAGGGTCCTATGGCTACACCTTC
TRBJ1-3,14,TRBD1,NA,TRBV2,CASRARGSGNTIYF,TGTGCCAGCAGGGCCAGGGGGTCTGGAAACACCATATATTTT
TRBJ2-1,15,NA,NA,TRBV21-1,CASSKAARGPNEQFF,TGTGCCAGCAGCAAAGCAGCCAGGGGTCCCAATGAGCAGTTCTTC
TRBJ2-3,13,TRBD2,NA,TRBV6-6,CASSAPGGDTQYF,TGTGCCAGCAGCGCCCCGGGGGGAGATACGCAGTATTTT
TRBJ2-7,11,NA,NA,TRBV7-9,CASSLSYEQYF,TGTGCCAGCAGCCTCTCCTACGAGCAGTACTTC
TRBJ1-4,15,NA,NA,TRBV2,CASSAEVVTNEKLFF,TGTGCCAGCAGTGCCGAGGTGGTAACTAATGAAAAACTGTTTTTT
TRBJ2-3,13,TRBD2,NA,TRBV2,CAILAGLGDTQYF,TGTGCCATTCTAGCGGGCTTGGGAGATACGCAGTATTTT
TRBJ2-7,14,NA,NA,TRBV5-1,CASSYGPGEGEQYF,TGCGCCAGCAGCTACGGGCCTGGAGAGGGCGAGCAGTACTTC